The 30 T cell receptor beta chains presented below share a single source sample, sequenced in a study of Graves' ophthalmopathy and Graves' hyperthyroidism. The sequenced template was RNA, covering the TCR beta CDR3 region. After a first-round RT-PCR with HTBI primers, a second-round multiplex PCR was run. MiXCR, applied by TCRdb to the multiplex PCR reads, yields one record per CDR3 protein. This table has hundreds of thousands of distinct CDR3 sequences, 40% appearing once. The specimen sequenced was peripheral blood. The receptors were gathered from an adult man with Graves' ophthalmopathy.

This clonotype was recorded a few times. This chain links TRBV9 with TRBJ1-4; D not resolved. Between the trimmed V and J ends, which lost 5 bases and 8 bases, there was a span of 16 bases. Germline CDR1 is SGDLS and CDR2 is YYNGEE. This CDR3 comprises 14 residues. The CDR3 protein is CASSPWGQKEKLFF. The CDR3 region has the DNA TGTGCCAGCAGTCCCTGGGGTCAGAAAGAAAAACTGTTTTTT. Filled out from reference TRBV9 and TRBJ1-4, the complete variable domain reads DSGVTQTPKHLITATGQRVTLRCSPRSGDLSVYWYQQSLDQGLQFLIQYYNGEERAKGNILERFSAQQFPDLHSELNLSSLELGDSALYFCASSPWGQKEKLFFGSGTQLSVL.

For this clonotype: A read error may explain this, as a much larger clone is one base away. The chain carries TRBV2 and TRBJ1-5; possibly TRBD1 for D (6 bases). The germline V gene encodes CDR1 SNHLY and CDR2 FYNNEI. V lost 5 bases to trimming and J lost 9 bases, with 20 bases between them. The CDR3 totals 15 residues. The CDR3 region is CASSLLTGTNSPQHF. In DNA, the CDR3 is TGTGCCAGCAGTCTACTCACAGGGACAAATTCGCCCCAGCATTTT. Combining the CDR3 with reference TRBV2 and TRBJ1-5 gives the whole variable domain EPEVTQTPSHQVTQMGQEVILRCVPISNHLYFYWYRQILGQKVEFLVSFYNNEISEKSEIFDDQFSVERPDGSNFTLKIRSTKLEDSAMYFCASSLLTGTNSPQHFGDGTRLSIL.

V is TRBV20-1 and J is TRBJ1-4; TRBD1 agrees at 7 bases. The junction had 13 bases not matched to a gene; V was cut back by 1 base and J by 8 bases. Germline V gene sequence: CDR1 DFQATT, CDR2 SNEGSKA (reference sequence). The CDR3 extends over 16 amino acids. The CDR3 loop is CSARGIGGPWGEKLFF. CDR3 DNA: TGCAGTGCTAGAGGAATAGGGGGCCCCTGGGGCGAAAAACTGTTTTTT.

This clonotype was seen a handful of times. The CDR3 nucleotides read TGTGCCAGCAGCTTGGGGGGGACAGGGAATGAGCAGTTCTTC. Its protein is CASSLGGTGNEQFF. This rearrangement joins TRBV5-4 to TRBJ2-1; TRBD1 matches 9 bases. Looked up from germline, CDR1 is SGHNT and CDR2 is YYREEE (reference sequence). Losses at the gene ends were 0 bases for V and 7 bases for J; bases not matched to a gene: 2. This CDR3 contains 14 residues.

This chain connects TRBV20-1 to TRBJ2-7; D gene uncertain. The CDR3 consists of 13 residues. V lost 6 bases to trimming and J lost 0 bases, with 12 bases between them. CDR1 DFQATT and CDR2 SNEGSKA come from the germline V gene (reference sequence). CDR3 sequence: CSAPGSSSYEQYF. DNA of the CDR3: TGCAGTGCCCCCGGCAGTAGCTCCTACGAGCAGTACTTC.

This clonotype has only a few counts. The chain couples TRBV2 to TRBJ2-7, with 7 bases fitting TRBD1. The J segment lost 6 bases and the V segment lost 6 bases, leaving 11 bases of the junction unmatched. Germline CDR1 and CDR2: SNHLY and FYNNEI. This CDR3 has 14 residues. The DNA of the CDR3 is TGTGCCAGCAGGGAACAGGGGCCCTTGCGCGAGCAGTACTTC. Its protein is CASREQGPLREQYF.

This chain links TRBV25-1 with TRBJ2-2, with 9 bases that match TRBD1. J gave up 2 bases and V 5 bases, and 3 bases lay outside the gene matches. The CDR3 totals 15 residues. Germline V gene data show CDR1 as MGHDK and CDR2 as SYGVNS. CDR3 DNA sequence: TGTGCCAGCAGTTACACAGGGGGCAACACCGGGGAGCTGTTTTTT. It codes for CASSYTGGNTGELFF.

This clonotype has at least ten counts. The rearrangement uses TRBV7-6 and TRBJ1-2; no clear D gene. The CDR3 spans 13 residues. CDR1 and CDR2 from the germline V gene are SGHVS and FNYEAQ. Trimming removed 1 base from V and 4 bases from J, with 7 bases in between. Here the CDR3 reads CASSLDLGYGYTF. The CDR3 nucleotides are TGTGCCAGCAGCTTAGATCTGGGCTATGGCTACACCTTC.

This clonotype was observed at least ten times. This chain joins TRBV29-1 and TRBJ2-5; possibly TRBD2 for D (6 bases). The ends were cut back, 4 bases at V and 1 base at J, with 13 bases in the middle. This CDR3 spans 14 amino acids. Looked up from germline, CDR1 is SQVTM and CDR2 is ANQGSEA. CDR3 sequence: CSVVSGMIQETQYF. CDR3 bases: TGCAGCGTTGTTAGCGGAATGATCCAAGAGACCCAGTACTTC.

This clonotype was found a few times. This chain connects TRBV19 to TRBJ1-1; D is undetermined. Germline V gives CDR1 LNHDA, CDR2 SQIVND (reference sequence). This CDR3 contains 15 residues. The V end lost 1 base, the J end lost 11 bases, and 20 bases lay between the germline ends. For the CDR3, the DNA is TGTGCCAGTAGTATAGCCCGAGAGGTGAGCCGGGAGGCTTTCTTT. This sequence encodes CASSIAREVSREAFF.

In the case of this clonotype: Just one base apart from a much larger clone, this may be a read error. The J gene is TRBJ2-2, the V gene TRBV2; 7 positions agree with TRBD2. This CDR3 is 15 amino acids long. Losses at the gene ends were 6 bases for V and 0 bases for J; bases not matched to a gene: 4. Germline V CDR1 and CDR2: SNHLY, FYNNEI. CDR3 amino acids: CASRNRGANTGELFF. The CDR3, as DNA: TGTGCCAGCAGAAACCGGGGGGCGAACACCGGGGAGCTGTTTTTT.

There are many counts of this clonotype. J is TRBJ2-7 and V is TRBV20-1; TRBD1 agrees at 11 bases. Germline loops: CDR1 DFQATT, CDR2 SNEGSKA (reference sequence). The CDR3 is 13 residues long. V dropped 5 bases and J dropped 2; count of bases not matched to a gene: 2. In DNA, the CDR3 is TGCAGTGCTGGGACAGGGGGGACCTACGAGCAGTACTTC. Its translation is CSAGTGGTYEQYF.

This clonotype was counted many times. The J gene is TRBJ2-5, the V gene TRBV15, with a tentative D call TRBD2 (5 bases). The germline gives CDR1 LNHNV, CDR2 YYDKDF (reference sequence). Trimming removed 2 bases at V and 2 bases at J, with 15 bases between. The CDR3 extends over 16 amino acids. Here the CDR3 reads CATSRRGRRSQETQYF. CDR3 in DNA: TGTGCCACCAGCAGACGGGGTCGGAGGTCACAAGAGACCCAGTACTTC. Filled out from reference TRBV15 and TRBJ2-5, the complete variable domain reads DAMVIQNPRYQVTQFGKPVTLSCSQTLNHNVMYWYQQKSSQAPKLLFHYYDKDFNNEADTPDNFQSRRPNTSFCFLDIRSPGLGDTAMYLCATSRRGRRSQETQYFGPGTRLLVL.

The chain uses TRBV10-3 and TRBJ2-7; no reliable D call. The germline gives CDR1 ENHRY, CDR2 SYGVKD. This CDR3 comprises 14 residues. With 6 bases removed from V and 2 bases from J, the gap between germline ends came to 14 bases. This CDR3 reads CAIRPRGSTYEQYF. The CDR3 DNA reads TGTGCCATCAGACCAAGAGGTTCCACCTACGAGCAGTACTTC.

J is TRBJ2-7 and V is TRBV11-2, with 10 bases that match TRBD2. The ends lost 5 bases at V and 1 base at J; junction bases unmatched: 5. This CDR3 is 15 amino acids long. Germline CDR1 reads SGHAT; CDR2 reads FQNNGV. CDR3 coding DNA: TGTGCCAGCAGCCCCCTACTAGCGGGATCCTACGAGCAGTACTTC. This encodes CASSPLLAGSYEQYF. The full variable domain, completed using reference TRBV11-2 and TRBJ2-7, is EAGVAQSPRYKIIEKRQSVAFWCNPISGHATLYWYQQILGQGPKLLIQFQNNGVVDDSQLPKDRFSAERLKGVDSTLKIQPAKLEDSAVYLCASSPLLAGSYEQYFGPGTRLTVT.

A remark on this clonotype: Mismatch with germline at one junction end may stem from a read error. The chain joins TRBV5-1 to TRBJ2-7; a possible D gene is TRBD2 (5 bases). Germline V gene data show CDR1 as SGHRS and CDR2 as YFSETQ. The CDR3 has 14 amino acids. The CDR3 DNA is TGTGCCAGCAGCGTAGGGTCGGGAAACTACGAGCAGTACTTC. It codes for CASSVGSGNYEQYF.

This chain links TRBV10-2 with TRBJ1-2, with 7 bases that match TRBD1. In germline, CDR1 is WSHSY, CDR2 SAAADI. V lost 2 bases, J lost 3 bases, and 6 bases stayed unmatched. CDR3 length equals 15 residues. In DNA form, the CDR3 reads TGCGCCAGCAGTGAGCGACAGGGTTTTCACTATGGCTACACCTTC. Translating it yields CASSERQGFHYGYTF.

This chain connects TRBV10-3 to TRBJ1-1, with D perhaps matching TRBD1 (6 bases). Germline V gives CDR1 ENHRY, CDR2 SYGVKD. Trimming removed 8 bases from V and 2 bases from J, with 12 bases in between. The CDR3 has 13 residues. In DNA, the CDR3 is TGTGCCATCGTCACGGACAGTAACACTGAAGCTTTCTTT. Translating it yields CAIVTDSNTEAFF.

This clonotype was detected a few times. This chain connects TRBV24-1 to TRBJ2-7; no definite D call. Germline-derived CDR1 and CDR2 are KGHDR and SFDVKD. V was trimmed by 12 bases and J by 1 base, leaving 18 bases between them. This CDR3 is built from 14 residues. The DNA of the CDR3 is TGTGCCGACCCCAGCTCCCCCTCTTCCTACGAGCAGTACTTC. Protein: CADPSSPSSYEQYF.

This clonotype was seen only once. This rearrangement joins TRBV29-1 to TRBJ1-1, with D possibly being TRBD1 (6 bases). The CDR3 runs 12 residues. Germline V gene data show CDR1 as SQVTM and CDR2 as ANQGSEA. V shed 8 bases and J shed 6 bases, with 16 bases lying between them. The CDR3 reads CSLKSGEAEAFF. The CDR3 coding sequence is TGCAGCTTGAAATCAGGGGAGGCTGAAGCTTTCTTT.

The chain links TRBV19 to TRBJ1-2; no definite D call. V lost 8 bases and J 6 bases, leaving 10 bases between the germline ends. The CDR3 contains 11 residues. Germline V lookup: CDR1 LNHDA, CDR2 SQIVND (reference sequence). The CDR3: CASEDGNGYTF. The CDR3 region has the DNA TGTGCCAGTGAGGACGGGAATGGCTACACCTTC.

The V gene is TRBV20-1, the J gene TRBJ2-5, with D possibly being TRBD2 (5 bases). V was shortened by 4 bases and J by 5 bases, with 20 bases between the two germline ends. CDR3 length: 15 amino acids. Germline V CDR1 and CDR2: DFQATT, SNEGSKA (reference sequence). CDR3 bases: TGCAGTGCTACCCCACGGACTGGACGGGCTGAGACCCAGTACTTC. Translating gives CSATPRTGRAETQYF.

This clonotype was seen ten or more times. This chain connects TRBV29-1 to TRBJ1-2; D not resolved. This CDR3 contains 11 residues. Between the trimmed V and J ends, which lost 5 bases and 1 base, there was a span of 5 bases. Germline loops: CDR1 SQVTM, CDR2 ANQGSEA. CDR3 in amino acids: CSVTDNYGYTF. The CDR3, as DNA: TGCAGCGTTACAGATAACTATGGCTACACCTTC.

This chain connects TRBV4-2 to TRBJ1-2; 10 bases are shared with TRBD1. The CDR3 sequence is 15 residues long. With 8 bases clipped from V and 5 bases from J, the junction kept 11 bases outside the gene matches. The V gene's germline CDR1 is LGHNA and CDR2 YNFKEQ. The chain's CDR3 is CASAKTGTGVYGYTF. CDR3 DNA sequence: TGTGCCAGCGCCAAGACCGGGACAGGGGTATATGGCTACACCTTC.

In its sample, this clonotype was seen a few times. The junction does not match germline at one end; this may be a read error. The genes are TRBV5-1 and TRBJ1-4; D gene unclear. The CDR3 runs 16 residues. Germline V lookup: CDR1 SGHRS, CDR2 YFSETQ. CDR3 bases: TGTGCCAGCAGCTTGTTAGGGCAGGCGAATAATGAAAAACTGTTTTTT. Its protein is CASSLLGQANNEKLFF.

The CDR3 bases are TGCAGCGTTGAAGGGGGGGACAGGGGGTTTCATGGGGCCAACGTCCTGACTTTC. The encoded protein is CSVEGGDRGFHGANVLTF. The chain links TRBV29-1 to TRBJ2-6, with 11 bases that match TRBD1. Germline assignment: CDR1 SQVTM and CDR2 ANQGSEA. V trimming: 1 base; J trimming: 3 bases; junction bases outside the gene matches: 8. The CDR3 spans 18 residues.

This clonotype was observed a few times. The gene calls are TRBV10-3 and TRBJ1-6; tentative D call: TRBD1 (5 bases). This CDR3 spans 15 amino acids. The V gene's germline CDR1 is ENHRY and CDR2 SYGVKD. The V gene lost 10 bases and the J gene lost 5 bases, with 18 bases spanning the gap. The CDR3 DNA follows: TGTGCCAGCAGCCAAACGGGACGGAATAATTCACCCCTCCACTTT. Residues: CASSQTGRNNSPLHF.

This clonotype showed up many times. The rearrangement uses TRBV2 and TRBJ1-5; D is ambiguous. The germline V and J ends were trimmed by 8 bases and 0 bases, with 8 bases remaining between them. Germline lookup yields CDR1 SNHLY and CDR2 FYNNEI. CDR3 length: 13 residues. The CDR3 protein is CASGRNSNQPQHF. The CDR3 DNA reads TGTGCCAGCGGCAGAAATAGCAATCAGCCCCAGCATTTT. The whole variable domain, remainder taken from reference TRBV2 and TRBJ1-5, is EPEVTQTPSHQVTQMGQEVILRCVPISNHLYFYWYRQILGQKVEFLVSFYNNEISEKSEIFDDQFSVERPDGSNFTLKIRSTKLEDSAMYFCASGRNSNQPQHFGDGTRLSIL.

The gene calls are TRBV5-1 and TRBJ2-6, with D tentatively TRBD2 (5 bases). CDR3 size: 15 residues. V was clipped by 3 bases and J by 4 bases, with 11 bases between them. Looked up from germline, CDR1 is SGHRS and CDR2 is YFSETQ. Here the CDR3 reads CASSWGEQGANVLTF. CDR3 nucleotides: TGCGCCAGCAGCTGGGGAGAGCAGGGGGCCAACGTCCTGACTTTC.

There are a few counts of this clonotype. The chain has TRBV20-1 and TRBJ2-7; 10 nucleotides match TRBD2. From germline, CDR1 is DFQATT and CDR2 SNEGSKA (reference sequence). This CDR3 comprises 14 residues. With V trimmed by 6 bases and J by 3 bases, 8 bases remained unmatched. The CDR3 sequence is CSAQTSGIFYEQYF. CDR3 DNA: TGCAGTGCCCAAACTAGCGGGATATTCTACGAGCAGTACTTC.